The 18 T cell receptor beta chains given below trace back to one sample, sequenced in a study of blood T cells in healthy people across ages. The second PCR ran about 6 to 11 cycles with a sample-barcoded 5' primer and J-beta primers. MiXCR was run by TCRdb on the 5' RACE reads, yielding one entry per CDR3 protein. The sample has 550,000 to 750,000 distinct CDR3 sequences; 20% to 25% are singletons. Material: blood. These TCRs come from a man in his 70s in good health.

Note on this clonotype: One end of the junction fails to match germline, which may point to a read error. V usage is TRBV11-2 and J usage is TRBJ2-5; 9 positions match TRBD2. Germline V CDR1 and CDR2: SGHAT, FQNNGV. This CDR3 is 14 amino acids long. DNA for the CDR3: TGTGCCAGCAGCTCCGCAGCTAGCGGGGAGTACAGGATCTTC. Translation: CASSSAASGEYRIF.

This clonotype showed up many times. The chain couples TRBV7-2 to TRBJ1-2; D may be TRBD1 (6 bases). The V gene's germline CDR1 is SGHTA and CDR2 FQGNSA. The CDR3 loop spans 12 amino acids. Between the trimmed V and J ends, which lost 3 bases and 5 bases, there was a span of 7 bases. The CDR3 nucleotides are TGTGCCAGCAGCTTGGACAGTTATGGCTACACCTTC. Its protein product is CASSLDSYGYTF. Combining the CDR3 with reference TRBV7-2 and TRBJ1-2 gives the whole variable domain GAGVSQSPSNKVTEKGKDVELRCDPISGHTALYWYRQSLGQGLEFLIYFQGNSAPDKSGLPSDRFSAERTGGSVSTLTIQRTQQEDSAVYLCASSLDSYGYTFGSGTRLTVV.

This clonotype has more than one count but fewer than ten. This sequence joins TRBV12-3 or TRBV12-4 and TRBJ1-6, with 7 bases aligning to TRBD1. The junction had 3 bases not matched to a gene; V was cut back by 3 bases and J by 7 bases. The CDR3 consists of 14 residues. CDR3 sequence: CASSFQGGNSPLHF. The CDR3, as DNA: TGTGCCAGCAGTTTTCAGGGGGGAAATTCACCCCTCCACTTT.

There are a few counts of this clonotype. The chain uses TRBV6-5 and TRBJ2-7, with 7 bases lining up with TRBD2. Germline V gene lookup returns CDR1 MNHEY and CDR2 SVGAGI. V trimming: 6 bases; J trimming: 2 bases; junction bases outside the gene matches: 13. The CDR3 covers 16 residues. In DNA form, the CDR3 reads TGTGCCAGCAGCGAGACACCGGGACTAAGGGCCTACGAGCAGTACTTC. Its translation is CASSETPGLRAYEQYF.

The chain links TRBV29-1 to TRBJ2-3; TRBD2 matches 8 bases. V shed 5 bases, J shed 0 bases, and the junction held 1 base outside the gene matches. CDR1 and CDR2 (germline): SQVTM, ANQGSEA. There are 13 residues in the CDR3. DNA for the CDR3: TGCAGCGTTAAGCGGGAGAGCACAGATACGCAGTATTTT. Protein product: CSVKRESTDTQYF.

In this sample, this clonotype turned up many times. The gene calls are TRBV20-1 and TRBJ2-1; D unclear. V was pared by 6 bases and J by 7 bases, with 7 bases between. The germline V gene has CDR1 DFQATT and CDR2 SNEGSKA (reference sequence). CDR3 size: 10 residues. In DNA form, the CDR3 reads TGCAGTGCCGTTTGGAATGAGCAGTTCTTC. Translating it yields CSAVWNEQFF.

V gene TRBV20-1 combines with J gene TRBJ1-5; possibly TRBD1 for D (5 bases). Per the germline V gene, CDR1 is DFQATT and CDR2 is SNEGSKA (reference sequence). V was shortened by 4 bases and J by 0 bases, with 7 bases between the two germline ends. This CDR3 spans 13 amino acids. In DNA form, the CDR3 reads TGCAGTGCTAAGCAGGGTAGCAATCAGCCCCAGCATTTT. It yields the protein CSAKQGSNQPQHF.

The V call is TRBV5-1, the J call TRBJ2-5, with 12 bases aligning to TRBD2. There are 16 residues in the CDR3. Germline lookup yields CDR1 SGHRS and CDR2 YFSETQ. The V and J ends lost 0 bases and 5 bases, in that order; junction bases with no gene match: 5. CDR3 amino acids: CASSLETSGRQETQYF. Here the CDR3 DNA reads TGCGCCAGCAGCTTGGAAACTAGCGGGAGGCAGGAGACCCAGTACTTC.

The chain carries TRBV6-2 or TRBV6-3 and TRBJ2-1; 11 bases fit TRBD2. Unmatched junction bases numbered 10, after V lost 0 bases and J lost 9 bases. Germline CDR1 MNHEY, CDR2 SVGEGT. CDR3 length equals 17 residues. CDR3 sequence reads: CASSYSFTSGRIGEQFF. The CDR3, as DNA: TGTGCCAGCAGTTACTCCTTTACTAGCGGGAGAATTGGTGAGCAGTTCTTC.

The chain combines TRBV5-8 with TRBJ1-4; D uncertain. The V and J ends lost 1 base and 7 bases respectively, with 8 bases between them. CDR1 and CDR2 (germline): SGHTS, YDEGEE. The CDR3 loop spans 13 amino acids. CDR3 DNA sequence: TGTGCCAGCAGCTTGTTTATCCGTGAAAAACTGTTTTTT. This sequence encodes CASSLFIREKLFF.

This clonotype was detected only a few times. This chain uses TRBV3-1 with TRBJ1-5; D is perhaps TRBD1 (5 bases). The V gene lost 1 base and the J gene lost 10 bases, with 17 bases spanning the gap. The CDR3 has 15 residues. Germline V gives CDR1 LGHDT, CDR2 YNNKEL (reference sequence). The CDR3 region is CASSQGSGLGRPQHF. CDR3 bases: TGTGCCAGCAGCCAAGGGTCAGGGTTGGGGAGACCCCAGCATTTT.

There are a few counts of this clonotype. CDR3 coding DNA: TGTGCCAGCAGTCCTCGGACGCACTACAATGAGCAGTTCTTC. Protein sequence: CASSPRTHYNEQFF. The rearrangement links TRBV27 to TRBJ2-5; D gene uncertain. Near its end, the DNA agrees better with TRBJ2-1, so the J call may be wrong. The CDR3 is 14 residues long. CDR1 and CDR2 (germline): MNHEY, SMNVEV (reference sequence).

CDR3 in DNA: TGCGCCAGCAGCGCGGGACTAGCCTACTCCTACAATGAGCAGTTCTTC. Translating it yields CASSAGLAYSYNEQFF. The chain uses TRBV5-1 and TRBJ2-1; 9 bases align to TRBD2. The CDR3 is 16 amino acids. In germline, CDR1 is SGHRS, CDR2 YFSETQ. The V gene end was trimmed by 4 bases and the J gene end by 0 bases; junction bases not matched to a gene: 5.

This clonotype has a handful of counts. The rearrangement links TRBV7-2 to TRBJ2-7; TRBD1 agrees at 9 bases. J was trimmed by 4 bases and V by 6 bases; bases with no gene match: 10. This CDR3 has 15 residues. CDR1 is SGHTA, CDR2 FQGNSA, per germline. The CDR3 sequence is CASSRTGTGIYEQYF. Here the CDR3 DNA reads TGTGCCAGCAGTAGGACCGGGACAGGGATTTACGAGCAGTACTTC. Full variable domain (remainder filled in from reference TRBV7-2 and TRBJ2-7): GAGVSQSPSNKVTEKGKDVELRCDPISGHTALYWYRQSLGQGLEFLIYFQGNSAPDKSGLPSDRFSAERTGGSVSTLTIQRTQQEDSAVYLCASSRTGTGIYEQYFGPGTRLTVT.

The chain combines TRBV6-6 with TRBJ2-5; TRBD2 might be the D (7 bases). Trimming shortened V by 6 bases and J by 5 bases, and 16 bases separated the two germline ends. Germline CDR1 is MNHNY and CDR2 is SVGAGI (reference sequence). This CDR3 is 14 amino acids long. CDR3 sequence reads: CASREGGGGETQYF. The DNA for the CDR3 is TGTGCCAGCAGGGAAGGGGGGGGAGGTGAGACCCAGTACTTC.

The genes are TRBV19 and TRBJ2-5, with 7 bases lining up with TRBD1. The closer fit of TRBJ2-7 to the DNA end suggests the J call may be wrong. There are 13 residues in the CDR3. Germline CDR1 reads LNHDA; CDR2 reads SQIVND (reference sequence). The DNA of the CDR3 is TGTGCCAGTAATGACAGGGTTTCCTACGAGCAGTACTTC. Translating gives CASNDRVSYEQYF.

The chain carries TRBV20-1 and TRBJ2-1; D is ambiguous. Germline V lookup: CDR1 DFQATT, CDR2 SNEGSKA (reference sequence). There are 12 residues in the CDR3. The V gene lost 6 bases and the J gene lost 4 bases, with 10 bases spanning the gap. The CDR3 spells CSASLGYNEQFF. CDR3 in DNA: TGCAGTGCCAGCCTCGGGTACAATGAGCAGTTCTTC.

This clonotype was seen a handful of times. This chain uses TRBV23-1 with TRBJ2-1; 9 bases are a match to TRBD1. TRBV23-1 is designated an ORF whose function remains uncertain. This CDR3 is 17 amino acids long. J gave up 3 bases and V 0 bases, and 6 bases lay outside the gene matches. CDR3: CASSQSNSDRGYNEQFF. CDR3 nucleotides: TGCGCCAGCAGTCAATCGAACTCGGACAGGGGCTACAATGAGCAGTTCTTC.